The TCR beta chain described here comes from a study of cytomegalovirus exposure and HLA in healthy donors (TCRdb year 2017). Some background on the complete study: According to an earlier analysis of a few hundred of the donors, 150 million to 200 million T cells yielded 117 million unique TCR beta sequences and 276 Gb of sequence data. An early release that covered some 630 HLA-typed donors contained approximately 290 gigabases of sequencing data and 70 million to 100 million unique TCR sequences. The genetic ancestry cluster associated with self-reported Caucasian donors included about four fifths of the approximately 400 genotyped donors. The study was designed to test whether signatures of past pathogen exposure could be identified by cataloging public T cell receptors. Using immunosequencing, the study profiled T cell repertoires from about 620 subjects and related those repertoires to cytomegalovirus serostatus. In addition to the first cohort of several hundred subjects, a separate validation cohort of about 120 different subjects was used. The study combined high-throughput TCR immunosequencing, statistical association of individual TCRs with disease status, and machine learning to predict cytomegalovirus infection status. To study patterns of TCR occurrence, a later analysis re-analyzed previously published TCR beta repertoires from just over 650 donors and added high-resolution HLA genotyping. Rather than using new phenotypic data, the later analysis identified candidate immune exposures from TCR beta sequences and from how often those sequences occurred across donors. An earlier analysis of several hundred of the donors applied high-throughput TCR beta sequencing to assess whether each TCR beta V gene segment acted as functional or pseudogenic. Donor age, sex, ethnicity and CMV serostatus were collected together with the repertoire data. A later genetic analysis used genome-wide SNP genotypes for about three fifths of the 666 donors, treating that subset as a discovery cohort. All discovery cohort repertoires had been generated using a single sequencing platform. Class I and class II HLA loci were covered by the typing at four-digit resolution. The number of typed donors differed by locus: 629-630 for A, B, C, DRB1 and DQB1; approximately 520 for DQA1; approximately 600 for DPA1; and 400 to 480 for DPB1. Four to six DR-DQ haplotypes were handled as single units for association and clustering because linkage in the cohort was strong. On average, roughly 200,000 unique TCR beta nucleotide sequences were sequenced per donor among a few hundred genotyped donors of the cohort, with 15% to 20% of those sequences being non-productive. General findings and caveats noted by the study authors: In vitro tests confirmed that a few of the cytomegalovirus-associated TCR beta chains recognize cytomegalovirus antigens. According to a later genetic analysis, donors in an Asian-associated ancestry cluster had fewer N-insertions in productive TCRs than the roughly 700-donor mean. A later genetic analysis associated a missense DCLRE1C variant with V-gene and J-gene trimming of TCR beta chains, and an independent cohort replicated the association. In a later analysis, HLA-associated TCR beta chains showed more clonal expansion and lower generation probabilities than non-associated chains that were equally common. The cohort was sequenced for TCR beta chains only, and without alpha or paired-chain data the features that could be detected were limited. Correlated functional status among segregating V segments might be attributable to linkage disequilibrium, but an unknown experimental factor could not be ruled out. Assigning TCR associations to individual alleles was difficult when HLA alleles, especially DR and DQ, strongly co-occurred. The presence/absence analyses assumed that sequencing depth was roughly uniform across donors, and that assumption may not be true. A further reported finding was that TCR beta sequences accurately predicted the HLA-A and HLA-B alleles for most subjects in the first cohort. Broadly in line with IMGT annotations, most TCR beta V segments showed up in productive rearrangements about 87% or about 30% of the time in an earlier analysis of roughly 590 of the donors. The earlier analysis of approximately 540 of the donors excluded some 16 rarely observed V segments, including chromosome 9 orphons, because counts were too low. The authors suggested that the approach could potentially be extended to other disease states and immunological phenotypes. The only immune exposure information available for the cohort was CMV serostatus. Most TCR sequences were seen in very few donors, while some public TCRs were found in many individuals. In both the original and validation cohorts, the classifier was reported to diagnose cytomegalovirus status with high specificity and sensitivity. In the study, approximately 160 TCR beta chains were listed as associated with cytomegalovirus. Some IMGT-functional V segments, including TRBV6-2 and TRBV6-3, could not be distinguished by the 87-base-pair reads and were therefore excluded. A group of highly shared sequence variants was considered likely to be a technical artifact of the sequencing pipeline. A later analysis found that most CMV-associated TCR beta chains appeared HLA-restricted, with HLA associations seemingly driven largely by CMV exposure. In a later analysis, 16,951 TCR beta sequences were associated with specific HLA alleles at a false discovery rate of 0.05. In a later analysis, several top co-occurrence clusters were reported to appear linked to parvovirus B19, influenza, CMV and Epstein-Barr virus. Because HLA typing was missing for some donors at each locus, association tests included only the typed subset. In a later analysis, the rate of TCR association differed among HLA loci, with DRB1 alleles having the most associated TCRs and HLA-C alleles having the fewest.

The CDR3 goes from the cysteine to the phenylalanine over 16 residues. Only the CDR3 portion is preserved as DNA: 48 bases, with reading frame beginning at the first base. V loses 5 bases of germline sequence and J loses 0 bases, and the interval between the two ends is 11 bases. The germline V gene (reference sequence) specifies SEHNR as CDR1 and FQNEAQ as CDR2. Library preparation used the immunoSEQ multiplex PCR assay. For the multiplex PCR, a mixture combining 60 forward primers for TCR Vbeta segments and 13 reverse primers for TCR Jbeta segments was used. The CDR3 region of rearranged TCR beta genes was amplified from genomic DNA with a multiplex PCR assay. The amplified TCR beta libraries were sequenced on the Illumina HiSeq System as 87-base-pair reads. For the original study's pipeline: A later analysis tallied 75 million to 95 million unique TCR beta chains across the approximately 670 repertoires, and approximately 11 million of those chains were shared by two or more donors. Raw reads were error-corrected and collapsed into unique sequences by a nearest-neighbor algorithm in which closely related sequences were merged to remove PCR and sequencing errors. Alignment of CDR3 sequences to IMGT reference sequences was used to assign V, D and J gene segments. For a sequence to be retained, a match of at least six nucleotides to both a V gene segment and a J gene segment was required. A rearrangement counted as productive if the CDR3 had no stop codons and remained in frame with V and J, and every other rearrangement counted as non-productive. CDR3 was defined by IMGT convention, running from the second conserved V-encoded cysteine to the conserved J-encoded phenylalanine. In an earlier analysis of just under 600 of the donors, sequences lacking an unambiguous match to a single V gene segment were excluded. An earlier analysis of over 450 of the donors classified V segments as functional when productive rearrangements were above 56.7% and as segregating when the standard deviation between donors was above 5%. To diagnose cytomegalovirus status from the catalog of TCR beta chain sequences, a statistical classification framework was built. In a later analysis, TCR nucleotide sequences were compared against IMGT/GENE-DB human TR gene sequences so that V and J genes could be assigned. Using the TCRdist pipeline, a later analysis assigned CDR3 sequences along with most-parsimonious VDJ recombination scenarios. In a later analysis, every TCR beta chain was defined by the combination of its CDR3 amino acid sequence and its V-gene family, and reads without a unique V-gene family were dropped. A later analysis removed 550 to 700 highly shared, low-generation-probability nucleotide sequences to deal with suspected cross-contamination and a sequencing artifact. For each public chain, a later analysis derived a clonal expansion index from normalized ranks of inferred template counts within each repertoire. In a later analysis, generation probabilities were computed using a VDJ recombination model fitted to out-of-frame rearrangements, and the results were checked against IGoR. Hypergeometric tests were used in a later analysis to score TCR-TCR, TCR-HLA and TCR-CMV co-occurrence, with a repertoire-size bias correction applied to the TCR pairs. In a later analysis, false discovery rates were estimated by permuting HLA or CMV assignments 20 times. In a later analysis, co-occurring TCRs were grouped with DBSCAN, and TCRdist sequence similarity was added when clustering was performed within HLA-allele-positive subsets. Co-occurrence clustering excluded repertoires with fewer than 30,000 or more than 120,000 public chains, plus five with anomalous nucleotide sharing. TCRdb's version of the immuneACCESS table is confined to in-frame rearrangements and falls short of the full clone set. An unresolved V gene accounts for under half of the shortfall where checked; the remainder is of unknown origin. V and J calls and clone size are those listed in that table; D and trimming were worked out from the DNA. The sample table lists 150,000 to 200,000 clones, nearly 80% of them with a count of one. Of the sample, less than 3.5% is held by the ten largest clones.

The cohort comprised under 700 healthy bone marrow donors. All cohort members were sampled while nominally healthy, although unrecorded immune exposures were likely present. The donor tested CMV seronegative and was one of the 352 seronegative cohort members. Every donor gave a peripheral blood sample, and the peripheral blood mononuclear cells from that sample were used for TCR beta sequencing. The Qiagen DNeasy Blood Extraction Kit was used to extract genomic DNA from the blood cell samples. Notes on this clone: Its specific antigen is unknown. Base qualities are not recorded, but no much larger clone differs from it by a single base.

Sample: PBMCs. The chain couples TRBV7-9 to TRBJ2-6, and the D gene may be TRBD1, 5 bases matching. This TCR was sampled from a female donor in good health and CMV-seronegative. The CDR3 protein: CASSPKGHSGANVLTF. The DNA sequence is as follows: TGTGCCAGCAGCCCGAAAGGACACTCTGGGGCCAACGTCCTGACTTTC.